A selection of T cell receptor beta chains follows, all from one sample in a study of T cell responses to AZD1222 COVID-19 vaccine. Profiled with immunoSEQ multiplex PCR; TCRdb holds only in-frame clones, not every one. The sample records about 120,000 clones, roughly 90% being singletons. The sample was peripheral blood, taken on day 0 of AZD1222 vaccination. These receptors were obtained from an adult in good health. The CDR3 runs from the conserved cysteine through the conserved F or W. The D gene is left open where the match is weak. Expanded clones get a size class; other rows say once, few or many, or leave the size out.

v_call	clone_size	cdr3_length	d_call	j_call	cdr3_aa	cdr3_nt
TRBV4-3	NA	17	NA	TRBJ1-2	CASRPTSESTRNYGYTF	TGCGCCAGCAGACCAACCTCGGAATCTACACGCAACTATGGCTACACCTTC
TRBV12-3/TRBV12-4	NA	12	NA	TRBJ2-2	CASIQFTGELFF	TGTGCCAGTATACAGTTCACCGGGGAGCTGTTTTTT
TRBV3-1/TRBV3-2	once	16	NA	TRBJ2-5	CASSHLTRAFMETQYF	TGTGCCAGCAGTCATCTCACTAGGGCTTTTATGGAGACCCAGTACTTC
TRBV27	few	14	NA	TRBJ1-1	CASSSQGDGTEAFF	TGTGCCAGCAGTTCCCAAGGGGATGGCACTGAAGCTTTCTTT
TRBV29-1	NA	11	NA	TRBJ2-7	CSVDVGYEQYF	TGCAGCGTTGACGTGGGATACGAGCAGTACTTC
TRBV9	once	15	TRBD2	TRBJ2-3	CASSARGIYTDTQYF	TGTGCCAGCAGCGCGCGGGGGATTTACACAGATACGCAGTATTTT
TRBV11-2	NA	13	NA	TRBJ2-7	CASSLLQGSEQYF	TGTGCCAGCAGCTTATTGCAGGGGTCCGAGCAGTACTTC
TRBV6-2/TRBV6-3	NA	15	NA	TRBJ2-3	CASSSFLSRADTQYF	TGTGCCAGCAGCTCGTTCTTGTCGCGGGCAGATACGCAGTATTTT
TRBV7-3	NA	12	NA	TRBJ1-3	CASSLTGNTIYF	TGTGCCAGCAGCCTTACGGGAAACACCATATATTTT
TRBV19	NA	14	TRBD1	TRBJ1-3	CASSSTGQGNTIYF	TGTGCCAGTAGTTCAACGGGACAGGGAAACACCATATATTTT
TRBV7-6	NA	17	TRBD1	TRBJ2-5	CASSLNDYSRGQETQYF	TGTGCCAGCAGCTTGAACGATTATAGCAGGGGGCAAGAGACCCAGTACTTC
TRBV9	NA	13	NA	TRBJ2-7	CASSVAGRYEQYF	TGTGCCAGCAGCGTAGCCGGACGCTACGAGCAGTACTTC
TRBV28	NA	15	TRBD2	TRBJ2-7	CASSRLGGSSYEQYF	TGTGCCAGCAGCAGGTTGGGGGGGTCCTCCTACGAGCAGTACTTC
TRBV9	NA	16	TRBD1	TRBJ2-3	CASSVEQGIVTDTQYF	TGTGCCAGCAGCGTAGAACAGGGGATAGTCACAGATACGCAGTATTTT
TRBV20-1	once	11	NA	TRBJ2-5	CSAGLQETQYF	TGCAGTGCCGGGCTACAAGAGACCCAGTACTTC
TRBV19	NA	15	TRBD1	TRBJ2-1	CASSLRQGGYNEQFF	TGTGCCAGTAGCCTCAGACAGGGGGGATACAATGAGCAGTTCTTC
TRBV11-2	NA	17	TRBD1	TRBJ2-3	CASSSPLGDSSTDTQYF	TGTGCCAGCAGCTCGCCCCTCGGGGACAGTAGCACAGATACGCAGTATTTT
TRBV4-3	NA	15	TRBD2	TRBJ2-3	CASSQIAGEADTQYF	TGCGCCAGCAGCCAAATAGCGGGGGAGGCAGATACGCAGTATTTT
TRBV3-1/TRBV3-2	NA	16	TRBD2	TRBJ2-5	CASSQGSRGGLETQYF	TGTGCCAGCAGCCAAGGATCACGGGGGGGCTTGGAGACCCAGTACTTC
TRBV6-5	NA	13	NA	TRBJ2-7	CASRREQGYEQYF	TGTGCCAGCAGACGCGAACAGGGTTACGAGCAGTACTTC
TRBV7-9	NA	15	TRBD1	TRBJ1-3	CASRPDRGPGNTIYF	TGTGCCAGCAGGCCTGACAGGGGGCCTGGAAACACCATATATTTT
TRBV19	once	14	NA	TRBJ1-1	CASSALRQNTEAFF	TGTGCCAGTAGTGCACTAAGACAGAACACTGAAGCTTTCTTT
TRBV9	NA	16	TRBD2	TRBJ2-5	CASSVGAGDNQETQYF	TGTGCCAGCAGCGTTGGAGCGGGGGACAACCAAGAGACCCAGTACTTC
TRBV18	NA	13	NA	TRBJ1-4	CASSRGQEEKLFF	TGTGCCAGCTCACGGGGGCAGGAGGAAAAACTGTTTTTT
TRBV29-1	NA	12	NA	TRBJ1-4	CSARGGAEKLFF	TGCAGCGCCAGGGGCGGAGCTGAAAAACTGTTTTTT
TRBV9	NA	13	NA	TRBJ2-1	CASSVGTKNEQFF	TGTGCCAGCAGCGTAGGGACTAAGAATGAGCAGTTCTTC
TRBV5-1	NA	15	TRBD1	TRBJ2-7	CASSLQGEPLDEQYF	TGCGCCAGCAGCCTACAGGGGGAGCCCTTGGACGAGCAGTACTTC
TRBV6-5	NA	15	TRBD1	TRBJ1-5	CASIDGTGGSQPQHF	TGTGCCAGCATCGACGGGACAGGGGGCAGCCAGCCCCAGCATTTT
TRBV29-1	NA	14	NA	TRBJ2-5	CSVTQGGGQETQYF	TGCAGCGTGACCCAGGGGGGTGGTCAAGAGACCCAGTACTTC
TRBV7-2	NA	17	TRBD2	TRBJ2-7	CASSLGASGGARYEQYF	TGTGCCAGCAGCTTAGGAGCTAGCGGGGGGGCAAGGTACGAGCAGTACTTC
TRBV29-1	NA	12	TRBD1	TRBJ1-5	CSAGQGNQPQHF	TGCAGCGCCGGACAGGGCAATCAGCCCCAGCATTTT
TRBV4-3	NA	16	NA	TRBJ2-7	CASSQDLTGRGYEQYF	TGCGCCAGCAGCCAAGATCTCACAGGGAGGGGCTACGAGCAGTACTTC
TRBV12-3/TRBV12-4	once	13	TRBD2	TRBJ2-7	CASSGLAVYEQYF	TGTGCCAGCAGTGGACTAGCGGTCTACGAGCAGTACTTC
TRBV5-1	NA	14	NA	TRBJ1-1	CASSLWGFSTEAFF	TGCGCCAGCAGCTTGTGGGGGTTCAGCACTGAAGCTTTCTTT
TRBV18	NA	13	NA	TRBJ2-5	CASSPPIRETQYF	TGTGCCAGCTCACCACCGATTAGGGAGACCCAGTACTTC
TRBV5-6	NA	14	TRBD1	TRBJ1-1	CASNPTGGETEAFF	TGTGCCAGCAACCCAACAGGGGGAGAGACTGAAGCTTTCTTT
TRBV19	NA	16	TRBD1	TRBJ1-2	CASSIALGTGDRGYTF	TGTGCCAGTAGTATAGCATTAGGTACAGGGGATAGGGGCTACACCTTC
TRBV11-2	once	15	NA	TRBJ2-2	CASSRSGLNTGELFF	TGTGCCAGCAGCCGTTCGGGACTCAACACCGGGGAGCTGTTTTTT
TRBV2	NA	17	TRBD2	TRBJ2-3	CASSRLAGISSTDTQYF	TGTGCCAGCTCTAGACTAGCGGGGATCTCTAGCACAGATACGCAGTATTTT
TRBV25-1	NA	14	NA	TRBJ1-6	CASSKEGPASPLHF	TGTGCCAGCAGTAAGGAGGGCCCAGCGTCACCCCTCCACTTT
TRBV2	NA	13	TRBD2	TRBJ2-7	CASSVLAGPKQYF	TGTGCCAGCAGTGTCCTAGCGGGGCCCAAGCAGTACTTC
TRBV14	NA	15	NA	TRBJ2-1	CASSRVFSSYNEQFF	TGTGCCAGCAGCCGAGTTTTTTCTTCCTACAATGAGCAGTTCTTC
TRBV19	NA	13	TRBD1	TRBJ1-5	CASLGQFNQPQHF	TGTGCCAGTTTGGGACAGTTCAATCAGCCCCAGCATTTT
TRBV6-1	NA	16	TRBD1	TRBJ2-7	CASSEATGQGADEQYF	TGTGCCAGCAGTGAAGCAACCGGACAGGGGGCCGACGAGCAGTACTTC
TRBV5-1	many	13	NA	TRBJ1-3	CASRGETGNTIYF	TGCGCCAGTCGGGGTGAAACTGGAAACACCATATATTTT
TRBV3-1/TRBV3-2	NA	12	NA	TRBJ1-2	CASSQATYGYTF	TGTGCCAGCAGCCAAGCTACCTATGGCTACACCTTC
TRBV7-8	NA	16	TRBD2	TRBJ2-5	CASSSRLAGSQETQYF	TGTGCCAGCAGCTCCAGACTAGCGGGCTCCCAAGAGACCCAGTACTTC
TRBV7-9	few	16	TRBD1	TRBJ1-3	CASSRHDRGLGNTIYF	TGTGCCAGCAGCCGACATGACAGGGGGCTCGGAAACACCATATATTTT
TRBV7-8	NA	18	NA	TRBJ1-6	CASSLLRGGQGPNSPLHF	TGTGCCAGCAGCTTATTGAGGGGGGGGCAGGGCCCTAATTCACCCCTCCACTTT
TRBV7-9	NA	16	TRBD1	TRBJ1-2	CASSPLAGQGGGGYTF	TGTGCCAGCAGCCCTCTGGCGGGACAGGGGGGCGGTGGCTACACCTTC
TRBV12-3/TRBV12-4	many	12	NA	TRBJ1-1	CASSLGQVEAFF	TGTGCCAGCAGTTTAGGGCAGGTTGAAGCTTTCTTT
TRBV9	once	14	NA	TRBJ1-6	CASSVAAVNSPLHF	TGTGCCAGCAGCGTAGCGGCAGTAAATTCACCCCTCCACTTT
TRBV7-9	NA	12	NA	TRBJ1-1	CASSLEGFEAFF	TGTGCCAGCAGCTTAGAGGGTTTTGAAGCTTTCTTT
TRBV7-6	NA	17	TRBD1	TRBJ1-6	CASSLLPSGTGDAPLHF	TGTGCCAGCAGCCTACTTCCTTCCGGGACAGGGGACGCTCCCCTCCACTTT
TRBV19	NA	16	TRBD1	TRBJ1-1	CASSPRDRGLNTEAFF	TGTGCCAGTAGTCCCCGAGACAGGGGTCTTAACACTGAAGCTTTCTTT
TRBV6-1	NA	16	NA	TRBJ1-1	CASSEWLGRSNTEAFF	TGTGCCAGCAGTGAATGGCTGGGACGGTCGAACACTGAAGCTTTCTTT
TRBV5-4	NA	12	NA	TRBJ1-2	CASRTMGYGYTF	TGTGCCAGCAGGACGATGGGCTATGGCTACACCTTC
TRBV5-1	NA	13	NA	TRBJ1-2	CASSLVVGEGYTF	TGCGCCAGCAGCTTGGTAGTAGGGGAAGGCTACACCTTC
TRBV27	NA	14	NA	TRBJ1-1	CASTLWPGAAEAFF	TGTGCCAGCACCCTTTGGCCGGGGGCAGCTGAAGCTTTCTTT
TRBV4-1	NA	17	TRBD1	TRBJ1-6	CASSQVPRDRGGSPLHF	TGCGCCAGCAGCCAAGTGCCCCGGGACAGGGGGGGATCACCCCTCCACTTT